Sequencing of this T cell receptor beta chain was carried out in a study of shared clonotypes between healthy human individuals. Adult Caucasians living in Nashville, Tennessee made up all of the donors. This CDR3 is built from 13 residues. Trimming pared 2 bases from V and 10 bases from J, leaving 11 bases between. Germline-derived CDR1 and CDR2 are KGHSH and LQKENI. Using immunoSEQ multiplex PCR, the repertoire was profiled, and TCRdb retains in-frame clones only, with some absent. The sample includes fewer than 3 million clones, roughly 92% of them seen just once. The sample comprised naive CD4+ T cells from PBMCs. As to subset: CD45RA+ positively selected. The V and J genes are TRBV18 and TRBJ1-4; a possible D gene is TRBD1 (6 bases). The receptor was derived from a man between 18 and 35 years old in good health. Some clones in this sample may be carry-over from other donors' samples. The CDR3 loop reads CASSPGGQGKLFF. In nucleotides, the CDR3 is TGTGCCAGCTCACCAGGGGGCCAGGGAAAACTGTTTTTT.